This T cell receptor (beta chain) comes out of a study of T cells in Graves' hyperthyroidism and ophthalmopathy. At the level of the study: The authors collected peripheral blood at initial diagnosis, before any treatment.

There were TCR beta CDR3 regions amplified from RNA transcripts. The study used the HTBI primer set for a first-round RT-PCR of the TCR CDR3. TCRdb used MiXCR to reprocess the multiplex PCR reads, holding one entry per CDR3 protein. Found here are approximately 620,000 distinct CDR3 sequences, approximately 13% of them singletons; the top ten hold less than 6%. Whole-study findings and limits: Appearing also in blood were most of the thyroid clonotypes expanded above 0.001.

Each patient was aged 18 to 65 and had newly diagnosed hyperthyroidism of under 2 months' duration. The sample, blood from the first hyperthyroidism diagnosis, precedes any ophthalmopathy symptoms. Germline CDR1 is LGHNT and CDR2 is FRNRAP. Trimming left V 1 base short and J 7 bases short, with 13 bases between. CDR3 length: 14 amino acids. This clonotype occurred many times. Its antigen remains unknown. This receptor was obtained from a woman younger than 45 with Graves' hyperthyroidism that later progressed to Graves' ophthalmopathy. Sequenced material: blood. J is TRBJ1-1 and V is TRBV12-5; D is undetermined. CDR3 in DNA: TGTGCTAGTGGTTTGGGCGAGGCAGGTTTTGAAGCTTTCTTT. This translates into CASGLGEAGFEAFF.